These 20 T cell receptor beta chains came from one sample sequenced in a study of regulatory T cells in long-lasting Graves disease. Arm-PCR of CDR3 regions and iRepertoire HTBI primers were the basis on which TCR beta libraries were built. MiXCR, applied by TCRdb to the multiplex PCR reads, yields one record per CDR3 protein. This repertoire shows 450,000 to 600,000 distinct CDR3 sequences, around 15% found once; its top ten account for more than 9%. As for time point: newly diagnosed GD, antithyroid drugs for less than 3 months. There was RNA extracted from PBMCs, and the TCR library was made from it. These records were also assigned to another study, of T cells in Graves' hyperthyroidism and ophthalmopathy.

The source was peripheral blood mononuclear cells (PBMCs), collected at new diagnosis, from a patient treated with antithyroid drugs. All receptors come from a man aged 40-49 years with Graves disease.

In its sample, this clonotype was seen many times. The CDR3 coding sequence is TGTGCCAGCAGCTTACCACCGGAGAATGAGCAGTTCTTC. This gives the protein CASSLPPENEQFF. This sequence joins TRBV11-2 and TRBJ2-1; D unclear. CDR3 length: 13 residues. Germline CDR1 reads SGHAT; CDR2 reads FQNNGV. V was cut by 2 bases and J by 7 bases, with 9 bases left in between.

This clonotype was seen ten or more times. This chain links TRBV11-3 with TRBJ2-3; TRBD1 matches 9 bases. Losses at the gene ends were 4 bases for V and 4 bases for J; bases not matched to a gene: 9. CDR3 length: 16 amino acids. Germline V gene sequence: CDR1 SGHNT, CDR2 YENEEA. The CDR3 region is CASSSTGTGLPDTQYF. CDR3 nucleotide sequence: TGTGCCAGCAGCTCCACCGGGACAGGGTTACCAGATACGCAGTATTTT.

This clonotype was seen many times. The chain employs TRBV5-1 and TRBJ1-1; no reliable D call. The V end was cut by 2 bases, the J end by 1 base, with 6 bases between. Per the germline V gene, CDR1 is SGHRS and CDR2 is YFSETQ. CDR3 size: 13 residues. The DNA for the CDR3 is TGCGCCAGCAGCTTATCCCAGAACACTGAAGCTTTCTTT. Protein product: CASSLSQNTEAFF.

Notes on this clonotype: Since a far larger clone is one base different, this is likely a read error. This chain connects TRBV5-5 to TRBJ2-5, with 7 positions matching TRBD1. CDR3 length: 14 residues. Germline CDR1 SGHKS, CDR2 YYEKEE (reference sequence). The J segment lost 2 bases and the V segment lost 2 bases, leaving 3 bases of the junction unmatched. The CDR3 DNA reads as TGTGCCAGCAGCTTAAGGGGGCAACAAGAGACCCAGTACTTC. This translates into CASSLRGQQETQYF.

This clonotype was observed at least ten times. The chain joins TRBV28 to TRBJ2-4; D is ambiguous. Trimming removed 5 bases from V and 6 bases from J, with 11 bases in between. Germline V CDR1 and CDR2: MDHEN, SYDVKM. The CDR3 sequence is 13 residues long. CDR3 in DNA: TGTGCCAGCAGTCCAGGACCGAGAAACATTCAGTACTTC. Its translation is CASSPGPRNIQYF.

V gene TRBV5-4 combines with J gene TRBJ1-3, with D unclear. The germline V gene has CDR1 SGHNT and CDR2 YYREEE (reference sequence). Trimming took off 4 bases at V and 6 bases at J, with 11 bases between the two ends. The CDR3 totals 13 residues. CDR3 region: CASSLDQANTIYF. CDR3 DNA: TGTGCCAGCAGCCTTGATCAGGCAAACACCATATATTTT.

This clonotype was seen repeatedly, ten times or more. The chain recombines TRBV6-1 with TRBJ2-7; D is uncertain. Trimming shortened V by 1 base and J by 3 bases, and 10 bases separated the two germline ends. CDR1 and CDR2 from the germline V gene are MNHNS and SASEGT. This CDR3 region has 14 residues. The CDR3 loop reads CASSEVGLGYEQYF. CDR3 coding DNA: TGTGCCAGCAGTGAAGTCGGGCTTGGCTACGAGCAGTACTTC.

This clonotype was detected many times. The V gene is TRBV6-4, the J gene TRBJ2-3; 13 bases match TRBD2. The CDR3 length is 17 residues. After removal of 9 bases from V and 3 bases from J, the junction contained 12 bases not matched to a gene. Looked up from germline, CDR1 is MRHNA and CDR2 is SNTAGT. In nucleotides, the CDR3 is TGTGCCAGTCCGGGGGTCCCGGGACTAGCGGGGACAGATACGCAGTATTTT. This codes for CASPGVPGLAGTDTQYF.

This rearrangement joins TRBV18 to TRBJ2-3; 8 bases match TRBD2. The germline V gene encodes CDR1 KGHSH and CDR2 LQKENI. CDR3 size: 15 residues. The V and J ends lost 2 bases and 9 bases, in that order; junction bases with no gene match: 10. The CDR3 reads CASSPTGGPSRTQYF. For the CDR3, the DNA is TGTGCCAGCTCACCAACGGGAGGGCCCTCAAGGACGCAGTATTTT.

This clonotype was counted ten times or more. The J gene is TRBJ2-3, the V gene TRBV24-1, with 11 bases fitting TRBD2. Germline V CDR1 and CDR2: KGHDR, SFDVKD. V lost 3 bases to trimming and J lost 2 bases; unmatched junction nucleotides: 3. This CDR3 contains 16 residues. Here the CDR3 DNA reads TGTGCCACCAGTGATCCGGGACTAGCGGACACAGATACGCAGTATTTT. This translates into CATSDPGLADTDTQYF.

This clonotype was counted many times. V usage is TRBV12-3 or TRBV12-4 and J usage is TRBJ2-1, with TRBD2 matching 12 bases. The CDR3 runs 16 residues. The V and J ends lost 6 bases and 8 bases, in that order; junction bases with no gene match: 11. The CDR3 loop is CASSSSSGRGGYEQFF. In nucleotides, the CDR3 is TGTGCCAGCAGCTCCTCTAGCGGGAGGGGAGGGTATGAGCAGTTCTTC.

The chain links TRBV2 to TRBJ2-3, with TRBD1 identical over 11 bases. With V trimmed by 3 bases and J by 4 bases, 9 bases remained unmatched. The length of the CDR3 is 17 residues. The germline V gene encodes CDR1 SNHLY and CDR2 FYNNEI. CDR3 protein: CASSDSVVGQGADTQYF. The DNA of the CDR3 is TGTGCCAGCAGTGATAGTGTTGTGGGACAGGGGGCAGATACGCAGTATTTT.

This clonotype was observed at least ten times. A much larger clone differs from this one at a single base, so this may be a read error. V and J are TRBV7-9 and TRBJ1-4; TRBD1 is a possible D gene (5 bases). Trimming cost V 0 bases and J 8 bases, with 10 bases left between them. The CDR3 is 14 amino acids. CDR1 is SEHNR, CDR2 FQNEAQ, per germline (reference sequence). CDR3: CASSLARGQEKLFF. The CDR3 DNA follows: TGTGCCAGCAGCTTAGCGAGGGGCCAGGAAAAACTGTTTTTT.

In its sample, this clonotype was seen a few times. This chain links TRBV5-1 with TRBJ2-1; D might be TRBD2 (5 bases). This CDR3 is 18 amino acids long. The V end was cut by 5 bases, the J end by 3 bases, with 24 bases between. The germline V gene encodes CDR1 SGHRS and CDR2 YFSETQ. This CDR3 is CASRGLADSLSYYNEQFF. The CDR3, as DNA: TGCGCCAGCAGAGGACTTGCTGACTCTCTGAGCTACTACAATGAGCAGTTCTTC.

The chain is built from TRBV19 and TRBJ1-2, with 8 bases matching TRBD1. The CDR3 is 14 residues long. Germline CDR1 and CDR2: LNHDA and SQIVND (reference sequence). Trimming removed 4 bases from V and 8 bases from J; junction bases left unmatched: 9. The CDR3 is CASSTPDRGLGYTF. The CDR3 DNA reads TGTGCCAGTAGTACCCCCGACAGGGGCTTGGGCTACACCTTC. Variable domain in full (rest from reference TRBV19 and TRBJ1-2): DGGITQSPKYLFRKEGQNVTLSCEQNLNHDAMYWYRQDPGQGLRLIYYSQIVNDFQKGDIAEGYSVSREKKESFPLTVTSAQKNPTAFYLCASSTPDRGLGYTFGSGTRLTVV.

The chain recombines TRBV12-3 or TRBV12-4 with TRBJ2-1; D unclear. This CDR3 contains 11 residues. V was trimmed by 2 bases and J by 9 bases, leaving 5 bases between them. CDR3 sequence: CASSLRAEQFF. Here the CDR3 DNA reads TGTGCCAGCAGTTTACGTGCTGAGCAGTTCTTC.

At least ten counts were recorded for this clonotype. The chain links TRBV28 to TRBJ2-1; D is possibly TRBD1 or TRBD2 (5 bases each). The J call may be mistaken, given a closer DNA end match to TRBJ2-5. The CDR3 is 15 residues long. CDR1 and CDR2 from the germline V gene are MDHEN and SYDVKM. As DNA, the CDR3 is TGTGCCAGCAGGCAACCGGGACGGGGCTTGGAGACCCAGTACTTC. It codes for CASRQPGRGLETQYF.

As concerns this clonotype: At one end the junction does not follow the germline gene, possibly because of a read error. J is TRBJ2-1 and V is TRBV11-3; a weak D match, TRBD2 (6 bases). The CDR3 contains 15 residues. Germline CDR1 and CDR2: SGHNT and YENEEA. CDR3 nucleotides: TGTGCCAGCAGCATAGACGGGGGAGGCTACAATGAGCAGTTCTTC. It specifies CASSIDGGGYNEQFF.

The chain couples TRBV11-2 to TRBJ2-7, with TRBD2 matching 9 bases. Trimming at V came to 1 base and at J to 3 bases, leaving 13 bases not matched to a gene. Germline CDR1 reads SGHAT; CDR2 reads FQNNGV. CDR3 length: 18 amino acids. In DNA form, the CDR3 reads TGTGCCAGCAGCTTAGTCGCCGGGGCGGGAGGGCCTGGCTACGAGCAGTACTTC. Residues: CASSLVAGAGGPGYEQYF.

The chain recombines TRBV2 with TRBJ1-5, with 7 bases aligning to TRBD1. V was pared by 7 bases and J by 4 bases, with 4 bases of the junction left unmatched. The CDR3 extends over 13 amino acids. The germline CDR1 and CDR2 sequences are SNHLY and FYNNEI. CDR3 nucleotides: TGTGCCAGCAACAGGGGAAGGAATCAGCCCCAGCATTTT. Amino acids: CASNRGRNQPQHF.